Below are 13 T cell receptor beta chains sequenced from a single sample in a study of blood T cell repertoires in COVID-19. The method was immunoSEQ multiplex PCR; TCRdb's version includes in-frame clones alone and lacks a portion of them. The top ten hold about two fifths of the sample, which has 110,000 to 150,000 clones, around 82% seen once. Input material: peripheral blood. The source is a human donor in a cohort sampled during active COVID-19.

This chain uses TRBV5-1 with TRBJ2-1; 12 positions agree with TRBD2. V dropped 5 bases and J dropped 3; count of bases not matched to a gene: 3. Germline CDR1 is SGHRS and CDR2 is YFSETQ. The length of the CDR3 is 15 residues. CDR3 in DNA: TGCGCCAGCAGGCTGACTAGCGGGAGCTACAATGAGCAGTTCTTC. Residues: CASRLTSGSYNEQFF.

The rearrangement uses TRBV5-8 and TRBJ2-3; the match to TRBD2 covers 14 bases. The CDR3 is 17 amino acids. Germline trimming cut 3 bases from V and 5 bases from J; bases unmatched to any gene: 8. The germline CDR1 and CDR2 sequences are SGHTS and YDEGEE. In nucleotides, the CDR3 is TGTGCCAGCAGCTCTTTGACTAGCGGGGGGGCGAAAGATACGCAGTATTTT. It translates to CASSSLTSGGAKDTQYF.

The chain combines TRBV10-3 with TRBJ2-1, with 9 bases that match TRBD2. The CDR3 extends over 15 amino acids. The germline gives CDR1 ENHRY, CDR2 SYGVKD. V dropped 7 bases and J dropped 7; count of bases not matched to a gene: 11. The CDR3 reads CAITLSGGQRNEQFF. The CDR3 DNA reads as TGTGCCATCACCTTAAGCGGGGGGCAGAGGAATGAGCAGTTCTTC.

The chain carries TRBV27 and TRBJ2-5; 10 bases match TRBD2. The CDR3 has 13 amino acids. Trimming cost V 7 bases and J 2 bases; bases outside gene matches: 1. The germline CDR1 and CDR2 sequences are MNHEY and SMNVEV (reference sequence). Here the CDR3 DNA reads TGTGCCAGCAAACTAGCGGGGCAAGAGACCCAGTACTTC. Its translation is CASKLAGQETQYF.

The chain is built from TRBV19 and TRBJ2-3, with 16 bases fitting TRBD2. In germline, CDR1 is LNHDA, CDR2 SQIVND (reference sequence). Trimming removed 5 bases from V and 8 bases from J; junction bases left unmatched: 4. CDR3 length: 15 residues. CDR3 DNA: TGTGCCAGTAGTCTCGGGACTAGCGGGGGGGGTACGCAGTATTTT. This gives the protein CASSLGTSGGGTQYF.

This clone was detected only a few times. V and J are TRBV4-2 and TRBJ1-4; 7 bases align to TRBD1. Germline V gene data show CDR1 as LGHNA and CDR2 as YNFKEQ. Trimming at V came to 3 bases and at J to 8 bases, leaving 9 bases not matched to a gene. The CDR3 is 15 residues long. The CDR3 reads CASSQEQGEWEKLFF. CDR3 DNA sequence: TGTGCCAGCAGCCAGGAGCAGGGGGAATGGGAAAAACTGTTTTTT.

The rearrangement uses TRBV7-9 and TRBJ2-7; weak D call: TRBD1 (5 bases). Trimming shortened V by 8 bases and J by 2 bases, and 16 bases separated the two germline ends. Germline V gene lookup returns CDR1 SEHNR and CDR2 FQNEAQ (reference sequence). This CDR3 contains 14 residues. As DNA, the CDR3 is TGTGCCAGCCCCCGACAGAACACCCCCTACGAGCAGTACTTC. Protein sequence: CASPRQNTPYEQYF.

The CDR3 nucleotides are TGTGCCAGCAGCCAAGGAGGCCCTCCTGCCGGTACGCAGTATTTT. Its protein is CASSQGGPPAGTQYF. The chain uses TRBV3-1 (or the pseudogene TRBV3-2) and TRBJ2-3; D gene ambiguous. CDR3 length: 15 residues. The germline gives CDR1 LGHDT, CDR2 YNNKEL (reference sequence). V lost 1 base and J lost 8, with 16 bases in between.

The genes are TRBV7-8 and TRBJ2-3, with D maybe TRBD1 (6 bases). Between the trimmed V and J ends, which lost 1 base and 4 bases, there was a span of 9 bases. Germline-derived CDR1 and CDR2 are SGHVS and FQNEAQ. This CDR3 region has 14 residues. For the CDR3, the DNA is TGTGCCAGCAGCTTAGGGGGGCTCTCAGATACGCAGTATTTT. Its protein is CASSLGGLSDTQYF. The variable domain in full, with the rest retrieved from reference TRBV7-8 and TRBJ2-3, is GAGVSQSPRYKVAKRGQDVALRCDPISGHVSLFWYQQALGQGPEFLTYFQNEAQLDKSGLPSDRFFAERPEGSVSTLKIQRTQQEDSAVYLCASSLGGLSDTQYFGPGTRLTVL.

This clone was picked up one time. The chain recombines TRBV19 with TRBJ1-1, with D maybe TRBD1 (6 bases). Germline V gene lookup returns CDR1 LNHDA and CDR2 SQIVND (reference sequence). CDR3 length equals 17 residues. V shed 5 bases and J shed 0 bases, with 19 bases lying between them. The DNA of the CDR3 is TGTGCCAGTAGTCGTCCCCCCGGACAGTTAATGAACACTGAAGCTTTCTTT. Translation: CASSRPPGQLMNTEAFF.

V gene TRBV5-1 combines with J gene TRBJ1-4; D is unresolved. With 0 bases removed from V and 4 bases from J, the gap between germline ends came to 10 bases. This CDR3 region has 15 residues. CDR1 is SGHRS and CDR2 is YFSETQ in the germline V gene. The CDR3 nucleotides are TGCGCCAGCAGCTTGGGGCCGGGAAATAATGAAAAACTGTTTTTT. This translates into CASSLGPGNNEKLFF. Looking up the rest from reference TRBV5-1 and TRBJ1-4 gives the full variable domain: KAGVTQTPRYLIKTRGQQVTLSCSPISGHRSVSWYQQTPGQGLQFLFEYFSETQRNKGNFPGRFSGRQFSNSRSEMNVSTLELGDSALYLCASSLGPGNNEKLFFGSGTQLSVL.

This sequence joins TRBV5-4 and TRBJ2-3; D might be TRBD2 (6 bases). The CDR3 has 16 residues. Trimming pared 2 bases from V and 3 bases from J, leaving 16 bases between. Germline V CDR1 and CDR2: SGHNT, YYREEE (reference sequence). The CDR3 coding sequence is TGTGCCAGCAGCTTAAGAAGGGGCGGGGTGACAGATACGCAGTATTTT. It specifies CASSLRRGGVTDTQYF.

This clone came up a few times. This chain connects TRBV9 to TRBJ1-2; D may be TRBD1 (6 bases). The ends were cut back, 6 bases at V and 1 base at J, with 13 bases in the middle. The CDR3 is 14 amino acids. In germline, CDR1 is SGDLS, CDR2 YYNGEE. This CDR3 is CASTEDRFNYGYTF. As DNA, the CDR3 is TGTGCCAGCACCGAGGACAGATTTAACTATGGCTACACCTTC.